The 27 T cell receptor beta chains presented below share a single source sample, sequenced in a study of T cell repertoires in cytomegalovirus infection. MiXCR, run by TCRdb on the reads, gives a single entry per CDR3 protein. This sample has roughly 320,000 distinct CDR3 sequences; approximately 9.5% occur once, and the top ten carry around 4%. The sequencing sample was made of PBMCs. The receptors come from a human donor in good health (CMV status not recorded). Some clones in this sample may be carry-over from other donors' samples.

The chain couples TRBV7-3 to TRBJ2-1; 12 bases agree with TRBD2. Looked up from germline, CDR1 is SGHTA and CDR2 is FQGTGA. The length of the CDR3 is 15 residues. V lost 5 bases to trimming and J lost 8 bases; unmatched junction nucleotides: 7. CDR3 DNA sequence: TGTGCCAGCAGCCCCAATGGACTAGCGGGATATGAGCAGTTCTTC. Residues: CASSPNGLAGYEQFF.

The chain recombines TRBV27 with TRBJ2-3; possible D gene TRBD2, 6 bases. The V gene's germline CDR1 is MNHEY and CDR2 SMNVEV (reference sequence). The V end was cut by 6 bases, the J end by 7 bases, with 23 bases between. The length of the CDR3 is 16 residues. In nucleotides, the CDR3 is TGTGCCAGCAGGGAGGAGGGAGGTCCCTCCGTGTATACGCAGTATTTT. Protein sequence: CASREEGGPSVYTQYF.

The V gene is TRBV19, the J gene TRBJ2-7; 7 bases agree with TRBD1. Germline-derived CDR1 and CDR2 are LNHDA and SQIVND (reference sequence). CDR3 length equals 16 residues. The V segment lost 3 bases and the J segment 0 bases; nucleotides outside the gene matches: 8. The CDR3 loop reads CASSMRTQGRSYEQYF. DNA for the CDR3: TGTGCCAGTAGTATGCGCACACAGGGGCGCTCCTACGAGCAGTACTTC.

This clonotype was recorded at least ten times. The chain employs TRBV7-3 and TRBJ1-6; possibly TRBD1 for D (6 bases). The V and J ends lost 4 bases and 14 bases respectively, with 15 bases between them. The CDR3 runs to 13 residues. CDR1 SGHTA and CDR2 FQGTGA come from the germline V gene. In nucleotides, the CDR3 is TGTGCCAGCAGCTCCGCGAGAGGGGGGTCCCTCCACTTT. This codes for CASSSARGGSLHF.

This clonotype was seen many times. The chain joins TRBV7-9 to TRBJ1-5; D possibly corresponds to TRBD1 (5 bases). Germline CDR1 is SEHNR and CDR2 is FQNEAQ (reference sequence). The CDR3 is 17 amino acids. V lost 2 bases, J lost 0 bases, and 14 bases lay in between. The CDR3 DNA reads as TGTGCCAGCAGCTTATTCGGGGGAGTCGGTAGCAATCAGCCCCAGCATTTT. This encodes CASSLFGGVGSNQPQHF.

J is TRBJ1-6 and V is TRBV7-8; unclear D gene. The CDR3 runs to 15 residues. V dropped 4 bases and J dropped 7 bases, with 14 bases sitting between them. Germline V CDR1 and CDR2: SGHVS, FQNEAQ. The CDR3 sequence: CASSSRQEGNSPLHF. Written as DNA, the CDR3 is TGTGCCAGCAGCTCTCGACAAGAAGGAAATTCACCCCTCCACTTT.

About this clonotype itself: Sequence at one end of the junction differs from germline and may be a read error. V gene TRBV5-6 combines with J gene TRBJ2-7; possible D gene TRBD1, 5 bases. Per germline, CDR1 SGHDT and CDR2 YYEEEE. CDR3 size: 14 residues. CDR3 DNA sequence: TGTGCCTGCAGGACCTATAGGGGATATAACGAGCAGTACTTC. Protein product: CACRTYRGYNEQYF. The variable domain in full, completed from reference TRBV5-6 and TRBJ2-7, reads DAGVTQSPTHLIKTRGQQVTLRCSPKSGHDTVSWYQQALGQGPQFIFQYYEEEERQRGNFPDRFSGHQFPNYSSELNVNALLLGDSALYLCACRTYRGYNEQYFGPGTRLTVT.

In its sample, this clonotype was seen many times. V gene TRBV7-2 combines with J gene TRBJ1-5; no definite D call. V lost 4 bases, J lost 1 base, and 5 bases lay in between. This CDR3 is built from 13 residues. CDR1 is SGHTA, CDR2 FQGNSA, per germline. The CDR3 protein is CASSSQSNQPQHF. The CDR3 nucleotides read TGTGCCAGCAGCTCCCAGAGCAATCAGCCCCAGCATTTT.

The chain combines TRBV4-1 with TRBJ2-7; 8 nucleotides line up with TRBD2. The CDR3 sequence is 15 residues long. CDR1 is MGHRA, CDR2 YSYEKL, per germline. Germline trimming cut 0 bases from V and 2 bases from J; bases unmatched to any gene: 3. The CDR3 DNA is TGCGCCAGCAGCCAAGATCGGGGGGGAACCTACGAGCAGTACTTC. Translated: CASSQDRGGTYEQYF.

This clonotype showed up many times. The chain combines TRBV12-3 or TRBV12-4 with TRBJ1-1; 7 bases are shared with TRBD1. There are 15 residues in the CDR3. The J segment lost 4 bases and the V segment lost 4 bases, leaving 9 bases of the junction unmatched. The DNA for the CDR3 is TGTGCCAGCAGTTCACGACAGGGCTGGGGCACTGAAGCTTTCTTT. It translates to CASSSRQGWGTEAFF.

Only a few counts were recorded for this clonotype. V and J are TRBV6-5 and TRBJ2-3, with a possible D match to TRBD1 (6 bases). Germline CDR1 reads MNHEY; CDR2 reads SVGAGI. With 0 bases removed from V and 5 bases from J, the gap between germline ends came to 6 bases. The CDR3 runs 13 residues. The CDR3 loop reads CASSYSGGDTQYF. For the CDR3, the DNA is TGTGCCAGCAGTTACTCAGGGGGAGATACGCAGTATTTT.

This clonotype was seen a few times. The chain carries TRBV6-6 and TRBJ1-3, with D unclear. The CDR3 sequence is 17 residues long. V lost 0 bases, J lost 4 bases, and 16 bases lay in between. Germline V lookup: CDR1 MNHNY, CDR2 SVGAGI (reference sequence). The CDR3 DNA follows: TGTGCCAGCAGTTACTCGACCGGGTTGTGGAAAGGAAACACCATATATTTT. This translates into CASSYSTGLWKGNTIYF.

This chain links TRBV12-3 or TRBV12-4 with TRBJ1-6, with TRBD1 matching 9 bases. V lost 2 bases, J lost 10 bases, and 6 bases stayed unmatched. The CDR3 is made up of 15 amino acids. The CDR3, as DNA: TGTGCCAGCAGTTTAATAAGGACAGGGGAATCACCCCTCCACTTT. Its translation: CASSLIRTGESPLHF.

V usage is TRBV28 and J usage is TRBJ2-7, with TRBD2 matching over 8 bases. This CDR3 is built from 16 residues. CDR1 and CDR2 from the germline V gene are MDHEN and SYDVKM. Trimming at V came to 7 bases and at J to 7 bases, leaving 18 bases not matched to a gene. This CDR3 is CASNQGWGLGTGEQYF. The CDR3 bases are TGTGCCAGCAATCAGGGTTGGGGACTAGGAACGGGTGAGCAGTACTTC.

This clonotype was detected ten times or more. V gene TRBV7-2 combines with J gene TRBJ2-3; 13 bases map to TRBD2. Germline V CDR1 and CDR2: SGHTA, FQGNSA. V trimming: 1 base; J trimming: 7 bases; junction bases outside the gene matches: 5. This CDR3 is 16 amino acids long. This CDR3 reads CASSLGLAGGGYTQYF. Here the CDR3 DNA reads TGTGCCAGCAGCTTAGGACTAGCGGGAGGTGGATATACGCAGTATTTT.

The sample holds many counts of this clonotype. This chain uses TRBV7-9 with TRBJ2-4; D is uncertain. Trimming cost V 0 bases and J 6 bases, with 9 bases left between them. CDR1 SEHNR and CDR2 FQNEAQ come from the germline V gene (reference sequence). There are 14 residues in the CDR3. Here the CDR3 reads CASSLADAGNIQYF. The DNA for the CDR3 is TGTGCCAGCAGCTTAGCGGACGCAGGAAACATTCAGTACTTC.

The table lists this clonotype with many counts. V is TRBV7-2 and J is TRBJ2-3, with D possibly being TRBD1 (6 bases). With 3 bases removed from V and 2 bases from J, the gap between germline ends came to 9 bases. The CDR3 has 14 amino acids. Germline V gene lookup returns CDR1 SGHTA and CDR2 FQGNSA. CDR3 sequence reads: CASSLTGPTDTQYF. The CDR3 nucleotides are TGTGCCAGCAGCTTGACAGGCCCCACAGATACGCAGTATTTT.

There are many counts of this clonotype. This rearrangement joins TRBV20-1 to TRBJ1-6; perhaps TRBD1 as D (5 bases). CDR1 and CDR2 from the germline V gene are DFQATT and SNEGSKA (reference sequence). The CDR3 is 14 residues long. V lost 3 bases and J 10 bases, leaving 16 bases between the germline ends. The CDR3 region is CSASPGLRRSPLHF. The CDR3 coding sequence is TGCAGTGCTAGCCCAGGGCTGCGGCGATCACCCCTCCACTTT.

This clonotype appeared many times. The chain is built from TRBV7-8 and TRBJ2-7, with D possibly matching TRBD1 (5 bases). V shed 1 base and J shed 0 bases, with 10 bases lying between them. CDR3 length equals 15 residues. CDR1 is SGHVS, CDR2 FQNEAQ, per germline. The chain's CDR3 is CASSLGQSNSYEQYF. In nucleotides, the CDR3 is TGTGCCAGCAGCTTAGGACAGTCGAACTCCTACGAGCAGTACTTC.

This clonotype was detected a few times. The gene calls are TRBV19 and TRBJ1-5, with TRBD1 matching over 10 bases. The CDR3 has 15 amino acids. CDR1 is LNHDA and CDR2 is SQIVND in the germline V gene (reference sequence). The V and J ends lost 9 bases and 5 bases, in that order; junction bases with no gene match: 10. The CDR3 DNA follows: TGTGCCAGCCGGTCCCGGGACAGGGGCGATCAGCCCCAGCATTTT. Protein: CASRSRDRGDQPQHF. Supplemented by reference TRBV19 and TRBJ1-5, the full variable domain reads DGGITQSPKYLFRKEGQNVTLSCEQNLNHDAMYWYRQDPGQGLRLIYYSQIVNDFQKGDIAEGYSVSREKKESFPLTVTSAQKNPTAFYLCASRSRDRGDQPQHFGDGTRLSIL.

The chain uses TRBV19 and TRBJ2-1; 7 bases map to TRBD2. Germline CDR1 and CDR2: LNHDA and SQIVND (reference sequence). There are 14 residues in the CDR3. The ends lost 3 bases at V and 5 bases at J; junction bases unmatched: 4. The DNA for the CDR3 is TGTGCCAGTAGTATCGGGGGGACCGACAATGAGCAGTTCTTC. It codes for CASSIGGTDNEQFF.

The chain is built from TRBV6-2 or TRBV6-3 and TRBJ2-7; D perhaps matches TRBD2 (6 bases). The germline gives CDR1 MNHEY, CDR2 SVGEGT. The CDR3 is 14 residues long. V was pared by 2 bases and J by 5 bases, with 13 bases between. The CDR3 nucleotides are TGTGCCAGCAGTTACGACGCGAGACTAGACGAGCAGTACTTC. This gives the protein CASSYDARLDEQYF.

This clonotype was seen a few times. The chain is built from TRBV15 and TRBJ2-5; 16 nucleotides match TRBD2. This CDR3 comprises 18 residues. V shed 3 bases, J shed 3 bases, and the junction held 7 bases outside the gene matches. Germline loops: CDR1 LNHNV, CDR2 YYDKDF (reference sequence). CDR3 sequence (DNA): TGTGCCACCAGCAGCGGGACTAGCGGGAGGGCCTACAAAGAGACCCAGTACTTC. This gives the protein CATSSGTSGRAYKETQYF.

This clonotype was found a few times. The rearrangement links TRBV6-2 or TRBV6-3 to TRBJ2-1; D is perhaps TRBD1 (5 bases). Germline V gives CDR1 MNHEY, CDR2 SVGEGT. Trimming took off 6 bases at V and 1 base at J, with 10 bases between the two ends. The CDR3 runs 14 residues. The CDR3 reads CASRKQESYNEQFF. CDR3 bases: TGTGCCAGCAGGAAACAGGAATCCTACAATGAGCAGTTCTTC.

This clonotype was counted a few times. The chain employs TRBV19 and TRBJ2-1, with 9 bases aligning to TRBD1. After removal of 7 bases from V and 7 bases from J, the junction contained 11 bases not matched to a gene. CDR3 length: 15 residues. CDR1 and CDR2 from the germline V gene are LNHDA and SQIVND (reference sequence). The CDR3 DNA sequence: TGTGCCAGTACCCCGGGACAGGGAAGGAGGAATGAGCAGTTCTTC. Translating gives CASTPGQGRRNEQFF.

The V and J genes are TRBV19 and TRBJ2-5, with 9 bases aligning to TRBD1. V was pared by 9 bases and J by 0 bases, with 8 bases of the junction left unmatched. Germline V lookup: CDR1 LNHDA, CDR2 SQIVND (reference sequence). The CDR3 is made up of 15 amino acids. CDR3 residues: CASRQGVAYQETQYF. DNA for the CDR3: TGTGCCAGCAGACAGGGGGTTGCGTACCAAGAGACCCAGTACTTC. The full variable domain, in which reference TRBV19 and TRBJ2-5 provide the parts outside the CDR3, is DGGITQSPKYLFRKEGQNVTLSCEQNLNHDAMYWYRQDPGQGLRLIYYSQIVNDFQKGDIAEGYSVSREKKESFPLTVTSAQKNPTAFYLCASRQGVAYQETQYFGPGTRLLVL.

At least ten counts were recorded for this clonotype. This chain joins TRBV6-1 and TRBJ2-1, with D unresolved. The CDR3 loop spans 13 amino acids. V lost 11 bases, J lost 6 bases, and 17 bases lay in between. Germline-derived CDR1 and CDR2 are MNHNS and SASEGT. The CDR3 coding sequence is TGTGCCCCTACCCCTCAGAAAATCAATGAGCAGTTCTTC. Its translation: CAPTPQKINEQFF.